This TCR beta chain was profiled in a study of T cell responses to AZD1222 COVID-19 vaccine. Sequencing used immunoSEQ multiplex PCR; TCRdb keeps in-frame clones, though not all of them. The sample lists approximately 180,000 clones, more than 80% occurring once. A word on this clone: Its antigen is as yet unknown.

Study findings and constraints: Unmutated variant regions are reportedly targeted by nearly half of spike-specific TCRs. Spike-specific TCR breadth rose after two AZD1222 doses, and depth rose as well.

Trimming cost V 1 base and J 3 bases, with 9 bases left between them. There are 14 residues in the CDR3. Germline-derived CDR1 and CDR2 are KGHSH and LQKENI. The chain carries TRBV18 and TRBJ1-2; D uncertain. The clonotype comes from an adult in good health. This specimen consisted of peripheral blood, obtained on day 0 of AZD1222 vaccination. The CDR3 coding sequence is TGTGCCAGCTCACCACTCGGAGTTGACTATGGCTACACCTTC. As protein: CASSPLGVDYGYTF.